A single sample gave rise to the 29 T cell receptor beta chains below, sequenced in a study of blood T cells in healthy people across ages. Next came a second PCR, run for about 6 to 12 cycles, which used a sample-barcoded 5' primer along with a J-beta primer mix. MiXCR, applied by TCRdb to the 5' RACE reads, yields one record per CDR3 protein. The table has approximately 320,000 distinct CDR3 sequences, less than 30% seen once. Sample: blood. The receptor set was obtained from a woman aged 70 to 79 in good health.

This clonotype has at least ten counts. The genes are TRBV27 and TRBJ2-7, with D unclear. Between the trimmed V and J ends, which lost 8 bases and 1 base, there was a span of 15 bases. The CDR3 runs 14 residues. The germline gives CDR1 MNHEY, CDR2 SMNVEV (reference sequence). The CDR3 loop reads CASAKRAASYEQYF. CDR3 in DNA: TGTGCCAGCGCAAAACGGGCCGCATCCTACGAGCAGTACTTC.

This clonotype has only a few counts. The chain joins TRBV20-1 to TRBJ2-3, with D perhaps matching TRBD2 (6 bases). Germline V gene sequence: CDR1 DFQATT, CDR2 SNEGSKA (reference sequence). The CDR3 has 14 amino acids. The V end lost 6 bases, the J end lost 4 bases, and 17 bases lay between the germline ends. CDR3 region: CSAAGAGQSDTQYF. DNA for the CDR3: TGCAGTGCCGCCGGGGCGGGGCAATCAGATACGCAGTATTTT.

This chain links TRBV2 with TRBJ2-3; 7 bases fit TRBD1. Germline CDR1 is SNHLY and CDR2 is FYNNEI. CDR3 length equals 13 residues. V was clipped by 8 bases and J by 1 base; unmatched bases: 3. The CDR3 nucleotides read TGTGCCAGCGGGGACAGTCGCACAGATACGCAGTATTTT. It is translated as CASGDSRTDTQYF.

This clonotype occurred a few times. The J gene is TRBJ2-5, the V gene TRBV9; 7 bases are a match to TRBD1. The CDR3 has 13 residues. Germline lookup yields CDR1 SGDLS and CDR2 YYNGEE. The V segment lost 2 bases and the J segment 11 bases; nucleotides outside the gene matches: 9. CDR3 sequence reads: CASSVRDRVEQYF. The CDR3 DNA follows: TGTGCCAGCAGCGTGCGCGACAGGGTTGAGCAGTACTTC.

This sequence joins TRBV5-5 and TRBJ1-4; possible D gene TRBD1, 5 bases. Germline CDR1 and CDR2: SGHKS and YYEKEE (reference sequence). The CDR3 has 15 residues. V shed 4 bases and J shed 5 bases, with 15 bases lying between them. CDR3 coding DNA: TGTGCCAGCAGCCCCCAGACAGAACTCAATGAAAAACTGTTTTTT. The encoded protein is CASSPQTELNEKLFF.

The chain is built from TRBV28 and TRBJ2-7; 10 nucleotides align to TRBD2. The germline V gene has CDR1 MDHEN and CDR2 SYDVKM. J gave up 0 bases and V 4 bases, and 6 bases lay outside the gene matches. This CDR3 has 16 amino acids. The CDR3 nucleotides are TGTGCCAGCAGTTCATTTCTAGCGGGGGTCTCCTACGAGCAGTACTTC. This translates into CASSSFLAGVSYEQYF.

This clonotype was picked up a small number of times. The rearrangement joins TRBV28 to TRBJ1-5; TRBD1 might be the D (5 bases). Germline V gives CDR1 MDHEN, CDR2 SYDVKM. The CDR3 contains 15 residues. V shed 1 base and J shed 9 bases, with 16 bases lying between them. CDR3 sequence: CASSLLGVSTGPQHF. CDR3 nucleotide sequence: TGTGCCAGCAGTTTATTAGGGGTCTCAACGGGGCCCCAGCATTTT. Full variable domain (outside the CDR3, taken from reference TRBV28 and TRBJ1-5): DVKVTQSSRYLVKRTGEKVFLECVQDMDHENMFWYRQDPGLGLRLIYFSYDVKMKEKGDIPEGYSVSREKKERFSLILESASTNQTSMYLCASSLLGVSTGPQHFGDGTRLSIL.

CDR3 coding DNA: TGTGCCAGCAGCCCCGGGAGGCGGAACATTCAGTACTTC. Translated, it gives CASSPGRRNIQYF. V is TRBV11-2 and J is TRBJ2-4; 7 bases are shared with TRBD2. Trimming at V came to 5 bases and at J to 7 bases, leaving 5 bases not matched to a gene. CDR1 is SGHAT, CDR2 FQNNGV, per germline. This CDR3 contains 13 residues.

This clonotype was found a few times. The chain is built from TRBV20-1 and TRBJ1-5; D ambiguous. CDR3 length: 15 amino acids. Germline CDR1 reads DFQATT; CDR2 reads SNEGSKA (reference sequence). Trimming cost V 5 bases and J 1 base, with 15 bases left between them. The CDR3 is CSALEIGKSNQPQHF. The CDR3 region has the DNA TGCAGTGCTCTTGAGATTGGGAAGAGCAATCAGCCCCAGCATTTT.

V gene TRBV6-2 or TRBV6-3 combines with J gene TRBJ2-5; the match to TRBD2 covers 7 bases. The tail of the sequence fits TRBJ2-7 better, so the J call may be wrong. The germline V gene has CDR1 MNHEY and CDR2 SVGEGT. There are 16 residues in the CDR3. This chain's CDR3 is CASSYSPPGGYYEQYF. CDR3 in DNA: TGTGCCAGCAGTTACTCGCCCCCCGGGGGGTACTACGAGCAGTACTTC.

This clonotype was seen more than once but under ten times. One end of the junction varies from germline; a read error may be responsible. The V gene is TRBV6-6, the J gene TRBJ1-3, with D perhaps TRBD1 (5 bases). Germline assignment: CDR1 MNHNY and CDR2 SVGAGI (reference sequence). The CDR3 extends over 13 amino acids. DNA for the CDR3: TGCGCCAGCACCCACGGGGGTGAAAACACCATATATTTT. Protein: CASTHGGENTIYF.

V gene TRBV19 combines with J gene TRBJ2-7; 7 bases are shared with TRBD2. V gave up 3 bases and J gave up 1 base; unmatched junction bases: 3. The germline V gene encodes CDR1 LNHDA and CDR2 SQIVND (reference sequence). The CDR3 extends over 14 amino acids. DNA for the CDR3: TGTGCCAGTAGTATGCGCGGGGGTTCCTACGAGCAGTACTTC. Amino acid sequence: CASSMRGGSYEQYF.

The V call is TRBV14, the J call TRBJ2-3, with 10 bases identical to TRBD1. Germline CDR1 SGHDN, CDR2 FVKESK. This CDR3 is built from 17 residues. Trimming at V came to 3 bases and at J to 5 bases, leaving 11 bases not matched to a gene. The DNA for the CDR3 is TGTGCCAGCAGCCACCCCGGGGGACAGGGGTGGGGAGATACGCAGTATTTT. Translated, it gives CASSHPGGQGWGDTQYF.

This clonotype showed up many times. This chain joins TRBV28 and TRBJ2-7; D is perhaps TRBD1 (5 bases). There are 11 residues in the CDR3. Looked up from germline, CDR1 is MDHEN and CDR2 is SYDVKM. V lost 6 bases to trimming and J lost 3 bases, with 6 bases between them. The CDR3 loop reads CASRQDYEQYF. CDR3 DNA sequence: TGTGCCAGCAGACAGGACTACGAGCAGTACTTC.

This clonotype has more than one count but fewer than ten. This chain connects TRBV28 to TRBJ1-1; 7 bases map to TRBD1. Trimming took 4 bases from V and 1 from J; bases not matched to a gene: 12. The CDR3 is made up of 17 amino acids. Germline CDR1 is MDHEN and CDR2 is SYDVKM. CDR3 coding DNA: TGTGCCAGCAGTTCACTACAAGGGGGCGCGGGGAACACTGAAGCTTTCTTT. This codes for CASSSLQGGAGNTEAFF. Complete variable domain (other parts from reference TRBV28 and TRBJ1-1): DVKVTQSSRYLVKRTGEKVFLECVQDMDHENMFWYRQDPGLGLRLIYFSYDVKMKEKGDIPEGYSVSREKKERFSLILESASTNQTSMYLCASSSLQGGAGNTEAFFGQGTRLTVV.

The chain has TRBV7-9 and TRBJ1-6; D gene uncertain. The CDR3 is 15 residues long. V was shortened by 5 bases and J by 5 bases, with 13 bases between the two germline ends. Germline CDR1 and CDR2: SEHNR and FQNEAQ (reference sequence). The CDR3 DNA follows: TGTGCCAGCAGCCTGAGTGGCGGGCATAATTCACCCCTCCACTTT. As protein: CASSLSGGHNSPLHF.

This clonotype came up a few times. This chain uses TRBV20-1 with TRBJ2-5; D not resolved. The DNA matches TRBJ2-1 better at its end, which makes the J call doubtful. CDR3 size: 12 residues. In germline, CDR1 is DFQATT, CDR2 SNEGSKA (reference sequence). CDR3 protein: CSARDSVDKQFF. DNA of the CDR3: TGCAGTGCTAGAGACTCGGTTGATAAGCAGTTCTTC.

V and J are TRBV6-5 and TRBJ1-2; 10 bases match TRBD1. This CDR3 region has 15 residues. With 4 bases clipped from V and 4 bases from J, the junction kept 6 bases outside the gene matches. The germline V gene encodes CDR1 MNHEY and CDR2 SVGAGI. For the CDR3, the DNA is TGTGCCAGCAGTTTTGACAGGGGGCTGGGCTATGGCTACACCTTC. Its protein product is CASSFDRGLGYGYTF.

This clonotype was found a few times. The CDR3 DNA follows: TGTGCCACCAGTGACCCTAGCGGGAAACAGACCCAGTACTTC. It codes for CATSDPSGKQTQYF. The chain couples TRBV24-1 to TRBJ2-5; 9 bases match TRBD2. CDR1 is KGHDR and CDR2 is SFDVKD in the germline V gene. V trimming: 4 bases; J trimming: 6 bases; junction bases outside the gene matches: 5. CDR3 size: 14 residues.

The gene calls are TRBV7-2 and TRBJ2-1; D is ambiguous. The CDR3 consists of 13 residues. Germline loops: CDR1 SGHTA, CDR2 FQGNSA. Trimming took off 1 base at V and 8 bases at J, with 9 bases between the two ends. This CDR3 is CASSLEVEHEQFF. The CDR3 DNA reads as TGTGCCAGCAGCTTAGAGGTGGAGCATGAGCAGTTCTTC.

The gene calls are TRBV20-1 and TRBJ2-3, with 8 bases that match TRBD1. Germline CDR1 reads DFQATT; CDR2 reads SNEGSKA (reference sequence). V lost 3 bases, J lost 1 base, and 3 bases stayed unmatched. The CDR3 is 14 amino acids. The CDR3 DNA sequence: TGCAGTGCTAGTTGGGGACAGGGCACAGATACGCAGTATTTT. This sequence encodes CSASWGQGTDTQYF.

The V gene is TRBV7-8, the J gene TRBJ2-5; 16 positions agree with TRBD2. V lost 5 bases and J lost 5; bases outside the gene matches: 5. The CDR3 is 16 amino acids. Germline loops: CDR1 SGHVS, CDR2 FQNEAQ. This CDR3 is CASSKGLAGGVETQYF. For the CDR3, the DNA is TGTGCCAGCAGCAAGGGACTAGCGGGAGGGGTTGAGACCCAGTACTTC.

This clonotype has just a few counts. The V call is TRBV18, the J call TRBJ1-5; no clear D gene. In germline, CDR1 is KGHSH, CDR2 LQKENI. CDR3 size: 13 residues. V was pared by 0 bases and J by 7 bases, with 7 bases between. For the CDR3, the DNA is TGTGCCAGCTCACCACCCGTTGGGCAGCCCCAGCATTTT. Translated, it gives CASSPPVGQPQHF.

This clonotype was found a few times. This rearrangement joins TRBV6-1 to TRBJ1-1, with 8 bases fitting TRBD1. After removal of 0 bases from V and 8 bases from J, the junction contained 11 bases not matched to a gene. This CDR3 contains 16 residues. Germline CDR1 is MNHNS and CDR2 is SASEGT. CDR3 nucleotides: TGTGCCAGCAGTGAAGCGCTTCTTCAGGGGGCCCAGGAAGCTTTCTTT. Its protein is CASSEALLQGAQEAFF.

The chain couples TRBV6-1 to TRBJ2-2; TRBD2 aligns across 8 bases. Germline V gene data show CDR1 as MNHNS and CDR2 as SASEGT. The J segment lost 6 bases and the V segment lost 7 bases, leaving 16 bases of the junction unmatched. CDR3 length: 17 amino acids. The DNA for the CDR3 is TGTGCCAGCAAAGAACGTCCTCACCTAGCGGGTCCCGGGGAGCTGTTTTTT. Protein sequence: CASKERPHLAGPGELFF.

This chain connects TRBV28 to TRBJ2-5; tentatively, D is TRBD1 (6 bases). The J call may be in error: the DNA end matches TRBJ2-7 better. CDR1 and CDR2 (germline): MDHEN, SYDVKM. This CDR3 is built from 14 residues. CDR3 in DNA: TGTGCCAGCAGTTCCCTTGGGGGACACTACGAGCAGTACTTC. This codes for CASSSLGGHYEQYF.

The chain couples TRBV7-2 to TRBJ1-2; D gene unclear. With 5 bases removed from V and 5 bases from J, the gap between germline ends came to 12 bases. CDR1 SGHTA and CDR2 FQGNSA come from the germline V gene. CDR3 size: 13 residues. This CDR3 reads CASSPLARYGYTF. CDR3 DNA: TGTGCCAGCAGCCCCCTGGCCCGATATGGCTACACCTTC.

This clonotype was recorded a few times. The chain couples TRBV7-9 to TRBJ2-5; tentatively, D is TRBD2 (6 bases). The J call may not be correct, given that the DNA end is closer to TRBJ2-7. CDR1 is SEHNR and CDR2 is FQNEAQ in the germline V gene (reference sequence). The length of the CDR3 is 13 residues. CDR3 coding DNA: TGTGCCAGCAGCTTAGTTCGGGAGTCCGAGCAGTACTTC. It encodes CASSLVRESEQYF.

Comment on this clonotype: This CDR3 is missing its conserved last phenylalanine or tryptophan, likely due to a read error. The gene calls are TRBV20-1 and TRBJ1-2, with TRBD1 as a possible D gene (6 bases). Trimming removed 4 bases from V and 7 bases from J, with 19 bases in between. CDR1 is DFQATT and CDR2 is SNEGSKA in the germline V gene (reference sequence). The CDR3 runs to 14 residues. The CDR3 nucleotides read TGCAGTGCTACGACTCCAGGGGAGATGGGTGGCTACACCATC. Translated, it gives CSATTPGEMGGYTI.